The clone carrying this T cell receptor beta chain was observed many times. As to time point: newly diagnosed GD, antithyroid drugs for less than 3 months. TCR sequences were obtained from RNA taken from PBMCs. The CDR3 length is 13 residues. Germline assignment: CDR1 MDHEN and CDR2 SYDVKM. Deletions cut 3 bases from V and 5 bases from J, with 10 bases between. TCR beta libraries were built with iRepertoire HTBI primers and Arm-PCR of CDR3 regions. TCRdb reprocessed the multiplex PCR reads via MiXCR and lists one record per CDR3 protein. The data contain hundreds of thousands of distinct CDR3 sequences, roughly 16% of them singletons. This specimen belongs to a study of regulatory T cells in long-lasting Graves disease. This sample was also put to use in a study of T cells in Graves' hyperthyroidism and ophthalmopathy. That work states: Orbital computed tomography and thyroid ultrasound, together with serum TRAb and thyroxine and clinical symptoms, were used for diagnoses.

The clonotype comes from a woman aged 35-60 years with Graves disease. The sample was peripheral blood mononuclear cells (PBMCs), taken at new diagnosis, from a patient treated with antithyroid drugs. V is TRBV28 and J is TRBJ2-5; D might be TRBD1 or TRBD2, each matching 5 bases. The CDR3 region is CASSLSGLETQYF. The CDR3 DNA sequence: TGTGCCAGCAGTTTGTCGGGGCTGGAGACCCAGTACTTC.